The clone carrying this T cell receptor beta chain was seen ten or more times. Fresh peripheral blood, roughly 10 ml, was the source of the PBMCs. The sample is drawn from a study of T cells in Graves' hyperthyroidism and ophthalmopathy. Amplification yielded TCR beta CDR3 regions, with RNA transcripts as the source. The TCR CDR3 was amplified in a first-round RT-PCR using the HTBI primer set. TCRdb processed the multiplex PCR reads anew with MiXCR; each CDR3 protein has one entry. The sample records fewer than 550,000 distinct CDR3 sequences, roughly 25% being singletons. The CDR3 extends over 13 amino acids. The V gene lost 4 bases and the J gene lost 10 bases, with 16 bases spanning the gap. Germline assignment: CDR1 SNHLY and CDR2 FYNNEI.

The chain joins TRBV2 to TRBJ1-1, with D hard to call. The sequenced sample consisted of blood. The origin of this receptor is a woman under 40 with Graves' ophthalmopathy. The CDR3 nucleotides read TGTGCCAGCAGTGCCTTCGACTCCGGTGGAGCTTTCTTT. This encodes CASSAFDSGGAFF.